These 21 T cell receptor beta chains were all obtained from the same sample, sequenced in a study of OX40 agonist ivuxolimab in advanced cancers. TCRdb's table, derived via immunoSEQ multiplex PCR, lists solely in-frame clones and lacks some. The profile covers 60,000 to 70,000 clones, with around nine tenths appearing a single time and approximately 0.25% taken by the ten largest. Specimen: CD4+ or CD8+ T cells sorted from blood, collected in a trial of the OX40 agonist ivuxolimab. The receptors here all came from an adult with an advanced solid tumor such as melanoma, head and neck, liver or kidney cancer.

This clone was detected only a few times. The chain uses TRBV5-1 and TRBJ1-1; 8 bases match TRBD1. The CDR3 runs to 14 residues. Losses at the gene ends were 4 bases for V and 1 base for J; bases not matched to a gene: 3. CDR1 is SGHRS, CDR2 YFSETQ, per germline. CDR3 sequence reads: CASSNGQGNTEAFF. CDR3 in DNA: TGCGCCAGCAGCAACGGACAGGGGAACACTGAAGCTTTCTTT.

The V call is TRBV7-9, the J call TRBJ2-5; unclear D gene. The germline gives CDR1 SEHNR, CDR2 FQNEAQ (reference sequence). The CDR3 has 14 residues. Trimming pared 5 bases from V and 0 bases from J, leaving 10 bases between. As DNA, the CDR3 is TGTGCCAGCAGCAGACCCGCGAACCAAGAGACCCAGTACTTC. Its translation is CASSRPANQETQYF. Variable domain in full (rest from reference TRBV7-9 and TRBJ2-5): DTGVSQNPRHKITKRGQNVTFRCDPISEHNRLYWYRQTLGQGPEFLTYFQNEAQLEKSRLLSDRFSAERPKGSFSTLEIQRTEQGDSAMYLCASSRPANQETQYFGPGTRLLVL.

The V and J genes are TRBV11-3 and TRBJ1-1, with 9 bases aligning to TRBD1. The CDR3 is 15 amino acids. V gave up 6 bases and J gave up 5 bases; unmatched junction bases: 10. From germline, CDR1 is SGHNT and CDR2 YENEEA. CDR3 residues: CASRPTGGARTEAFF. CDR3 bases: TGTGCCAGCAGGCCAACAGGGGGCGCAAGGACTGAAGCTTTCTTT. The complete variable domain, with remaining parts taken from reference TRBV11-3 and TRBJ1-1, reads EAGVVQSPRYKIIEKKQPVAFWCNPISGHNTLYWYLQNLGQGPELLIRYENEEAVDDSQLPKDRFSAERLKGVDSTLKIQPAELGDSAVYLCASRPTGGARTEAFFGQGTRLTVV.

V gene TRBV7-2 combines with J gene TRBJ2-7; D remains unclear. The CDR3 totals 13 residues. Between the trimmed V and J ends, which lost 1 base and 2 bases, there was a span of 6 bases. Looked up from germline, CDR1 is SGHTA and CDR2 is FQGNSA. CDR3 nucleotide sequence: TGTGCCAGCAGCTTAGGGGTGCCCTACGAGCAGTACTTC. As protein: CASSLGVPYEQYF. The whole variable domain, filled in from reference TRBV7-2 and TRBJ2-7, reads GAGVSQSPSNKVTEKGKDVELRCDPISGHTALYWYRQSLGQGLEFLIYFQGNSAPDKSGLPSDRFSAERTGGSVSTLTIQRTQQEDSAVYLCASSLGVPYEQYFGPGTRLTVT.

This sequence joins TRBV5-4 and TRBJ2-2, with unresolved D. Trimming took off 0 bases at V and 0 bases at J, with 9 bases between the two ends. The CDR3 is made up of 16 amino acids. Germline loops: CDR1 SGHNT, CDR2 YYREEE (reference sequence). CDR3 nucleotides: TGTGCCAGCAGCTTGGCGATAACCACGAACACCGGGGAGCTGTTTTTT. This codes for CASSLAITTNTGELFF.

This clone was observed a few times. The chain has TRBV28 and TRBJ1-5; 8 positions match TRBD1. The J segment lost 5 bases and the V segment lost 7 bases, leaving 7 bases of the junction unmatched. Germline V gene data show CDR1 as MDHEN and CDR2 as SYDVKM. This CDR3 has 14 amino acids. This CDR3 is CASNQGAGDQPQHF. In DNA form, the CDR3 reads TGTGCCAGCAATCAGGGGGCGGGGGATCAGCCCCAGCATTTT. Full variable domain (missing parts from reference TRBV28 and TRBJ1-5): DVKVTQSSRYLVKRTGEKVFLECVQDMDHENMFWYRQDPGLGLRLIYFSYDVKMKEKGDIPEGYSVSREKKERFSLILESASTNQTSMYLCASNQGAGDQPQHFGDGTRLSIL.

The chain combines TRBV7-3 with TRBJ2-1, with 14 bases identical to TRBD2. Germline CDR1 SGHTA, CDR2 FQGTGA. The CDR3 length is 17 residues. With V trimmed by 5 bases and J by 9 bases, 12 bases remained unmatched. CDR3 coding DNA: TGTGCCAGCAGCGAACTAGAGGGACTAGCGGGAGAGGGTGAGCAGTTCTTC. Its protein product is CASSELEGLAGEGEQFF.

J is TRBJ2-1 and V is TRBV18; unclear D gene. The germline gives CDR1 KGHSH, CDR2 LQKENI. The CDR3 runs to 13 residues. The V and J ends lost 2 bases and 9 bases respectively, with 11 bases between them. This CDR3 is CASSPVTGGEQFF. The CDR3 bases are TGTGCCAGCTCACCAGTTACCGGTGGTGAGCAGTTCTTC. Together with reference TRBV18 and TRBJ2-1, the CDR3 gives the full variable domain: NAGVMQNPRHLVRRRGQEARLRCSPMKGHSHVYWYRQLPEEGLKFMVYLQKENIIDESGMPKERFSAEFPKEGPSILRIQQVVRGDSAAYFCASSPVTGGEQFFGPGTRLTVL.

The chain combines TRBV2 with TRBJ2-2; 12 nucleotides line up with TRBD2. Trimming at V came to 6 bases and at J to 5 bases, leaving 7 bases not matched to a gene. The CDR3 runs to 16 residues. The germline CDR1 and CDR2 sequences are SNHLY and FYNNEI. The CDR3 DNA reads as TGTGCCAGCAGGACTAGCGGGAGCCCGGGAACCGGGGAGCTGTTTTTT. It is translated as CASRTSGSPGTGELFF.

The chain links TRBV28 to TRBJ1-1; the match to TRBD1 covers 7 bases. Germline CDR1 is MDHEN and CDR2 is SYDVKM. V lost 2 bases and J lost 5; bases outside the gene matches: 8. There are 15 residues in the CDR3. The DNA for the CDR3 is TGTGCCAGCAGTTTAGACAGGGTCGGGGGGACTGAAGCTTTCTTT. It translates to CASSLDRVGGTEAFF.

The chain uses TRBV25-1 and TRBJ2-5; D not resolved. This CDR3 spans 16 amino acids. In germline, CDR1 is MGHDK, CDR2 SYGVNS. V lost 2 bases, J lost 7 bases, and 20 bases lay in between. CDR3 residues: CASSETSDPIMGTQYF. CDR3 nucleotides: TGTGCCAGCAGTGAAACAAGCGACCCTATTATGGGGACCCAGTACTTC.

This clone was detected a few times. The rearrangement uses TRBV5-6 and TRBJ1-6, with no clear D. V was cut by 0 bases and J by 10 bases, with 11 bases left in between. The germline V gene encodes CDR1 SGHDT and CDR2 YYEEEE. There are 14 residues in the CDR3. CDR3 protein: CASSLGQSGSPLHF. The CDR3 nucleotides are TGTGCCAGCAGCTTGGGCCAATCGGGATCACCCCTCCACTTT.

The V call is TRBV6-1, the J call TRBJ2-3, with D maybe TRBD2 (6 bases). Germline V gives CDR1 MNHNS, CDR2 SASEGT. Trimming stripped 4 bases from V and 2 bases from J, with 16 bases between. CDR3 length equals 16 residues. The CDR3 sequence: CASSVFSGGNTDTQYF. DNA of the CDR3: TGTGCCAGCAGTGTGTTCTCCGGGGGAAACACAGATACGCAGTATTTT.

V is TRBV7-9 and J is TRBJ2-7, with D possibly being TRBD1 or TRBD2 (6 bases each). Germline assignment: CDR1 SEHNR and CDR2 FQNEAQ (reference sequence). The CDR3 runs to 15 residues. V shed 3 bases and J shed 1 base, with 13 bases lying between them. CDR3: CASSLQGRGSYEQYF. The CDR3 nucleotides are TGTGCCAGCAGCTTGCAGGGGCGGGGATCCTACGAGCAGTACTTC.

The chain joins TRBV7-9 to TRBJ1-1; weak D call: TRBD1 (5 bases). The germline gives CDR1 SEHNR, CDR2 FQNEAQ (reference sequence). This CDR3 is 13 amino acids long. V gave up 4 bases and J gave up 5 bases, with 11 bases separating them. The CDR3 reads CASSSGWGTEAFF. CDR3 nucleotide sequence: TGTGCCAGCAGCTCAGGGTGGGGGACTGAAGCTTTCTTT.

The gene calls are TRBV4-1 and TRBJ2-5, with D perhaps matching TRBD1 (7 bases). Germline CDR1 MGHRA, CDR2 YSYEKL. The CDR3 has 17 residues. Trimming removed 4 bases from V and 5 bases from J, with 23 bases in between. The CDR3 DNA is TGCGCCAGCAGCCTCCAGGGGGGAGTTGACCCTCGGGAGACCCAGTACTTC. The encoded protein is CASSLQGGVDPRETQYF.

The rearrangement joins TRBV7-8 to TRBJ2-7; D is uncertain. With 5 bases removed from V and 5 bases from J, the gap between germline ends came to 13 bases. Germline V gene lookup returns CDR1 SGHVS and CDR2 FQNEAQ. This CDR3 has 13 residues. The CDR3 DNA follows: TGTGCCAGCAGCCCCAGTCGTTTCCACGAGCAGTACTTC. Translated: CASSPSRFHEQYF.

The chain recombines TRBV13 with TRBJ2-5; tentatively, D is TRBD1 (5 bases). The germline V gene encodes CDR1 PRHDT and CDR2 FYEKMQ (reference sequence). This CDR3 is built from 15 residues. Between the trimmed V and J ends, which lost 3 bases and 5 bases, there was a span of 16 bases. CDR3 in DNA: TGTGCCAGCAGCTTTAGGGGCATAGGGATGGAGACCCAGTACTTC. It is translated as CASSFRGIGMETQYF. The full variable domain, completed using reference TRBV13 and TRBJ2-5, is AAGVIQSPRHLIKEKRETATLKCYPIPRHDTVYWYQQGPGQDPQFLISFYEKMQSDKGSIPDRFSAQQFSDYHSELNMSSLELGDSALYFCASSFRGIGMETQYFGPGTRLLVL.

The chain recombines TRBV10-3 with TRBJ2-1, with 7 positions matching TRBD2. The V gene's germline CDR1 is ENHRY and CDR2 SYGVKD. The CDR3 has 14 amino acids. V gave up 11 bases and J gave up 2 bases; unmatched junction bases: 9. The CDR3 sequence: CAGSSGRTYNEQFF. The DNA of the CDR3 is TGTGCCGGAAGTTCCGGGAGGACCTACAATGAGCAGTTCTTC.

The chain is built from TRBV28 and TRBJ2-5; tentative D call: TRBD1 (6 bases). Near its end, the DNA agrees better with TRBJ2-7, so the J call may be wrong. Germline V gene sequence: CDR1 MDHEN, CDR2 SYDVKM. The CDR3 totals 12 residues. CDR3 DNA sequence: TGTGCCAGCTTCAGGGGTGGCTACGAGCAGTACTTC. This sequence encodes CASFRGGYEQYF.

This clone was found once. The V call is TRBV29-1, the J call TRBJ1-3; the D gene is possibly TRBD1 (6 bases). Looked up from germline, CDR1 is SQVTM and CDR2 is ANQGSEA. With 6 bases removed from V and 2 bases from J, the gap between germline ends came to 14 bases. The CDR3 extends over 14 amino acids. The CDR3 coding sequence is TGCAGCGTGGCCCAGGGGAGGACTGGAAACACCATATATTTT. It specifies CSVAQGRTGNTIYF. Looking up the rest from reference TRBV29-1 and TRBJ1-3 gives the full variable domain: SAVISQKPSRDICQRGTSLTIQCQVDSQVTMMFWYRQQPGQSLTLIATANQGSEATYESGFVIDKFPISRPNLTFSTLTVSNMSPEDSSIYLCSVAQGRTGNTIYFGEGSWLTVV.